Presented here are 4 T cell receptor beta chains from one specimen sequenced in a study of blood T cells in healthy people across ages. A second PCR of roughly 7 to 11 cycles used a sample-barcoded 5' primer and a J-beta primer mix. TCRdb recomputed calls from the 5' RACE reads with MiXCR, one row per CDR3 protein. The repertoire consists of roughly 1.4 million distinct CDR3 sequences, with roughly 59% occurring once and the leading ten covering about 6.3%. Sample: blood. The source of these receptors is a man between 18 and 35 years old in good health.

The sample holds a few counts of this clonotype. The gene calls are TRBV10-3 and TRBJ2-7, with D tentatively TRBD1 (6 bases). V was shortened by 8 bases and J by 0 bases, with 14 bases between the two germline ends. CDR1 ENHRY and CDR2 SYGVKD come from the germline V gene. The length of the CDR3 is 14 residues. In DNA form, the CDR3 reads TGTGCCATCCAGGGGAGTACCAGCTCCTACGAGCAGTACTTC. It yields the protein CAIQGSTSSYEQYF.

This clonotype was seen a few times. The V call is TRBV29-1, the J call TRBJ2-3; 12 bases line up with TRBD2. Germline CDR1 reads SQVTM; CDR2 reads ANQGSEA. The CDR3 runs to 15 residues. With V trimmed by 4 bases and J by 6 bases, 8 bases remained unmatched. Here the CDR3 reads CSVGLAGGPRDTQYF. The CDR3 DNA follows: TGCAGCGTTGGGCTAGCGGGAGGGCCAAGGGATACGCAGTATTTT.

This clonotype was seen more than once but under ten times. CDR3 residues: CASSSLLHGSGANVLTF. CDR3 DNA: TGTGCCAGCAGTTCCCTACTACACGGCTCTGGGGCCAACGTCCTGACTTTC. The rearrangement uses TRBV6-6 and TRBJ2-6; no definite D call. V was cut by 4 bases and J by 0 bases, with 13 bases left in between. The CDR3 runs to 17 residues. Germline V gene lookup returns CDR1 MNHNY and CDR2 SVGAGI (reference sequence).

This clonotype was seen more than once but under ten times. V usage is TRBV7-8 and J usage is TRBJ1-2, with D possibly being TRBD1 (6 bases). Trimming took off 2 bases at V and 8 bases at J, with 18 bases between the two ends. Germline lookup yields CDR1 SGHVS and CDR2 FQNEAQ. The CDR3 totals 15 residues. CDR3 region: CASSLRARGPGGYTF. The CDR3, as DNA: TGTGCCAGCAGCTTAAGGGCCAGGGGCCCCGGGGGCTACACCTTC.